This passage covers 24 T cell receptor beta chains from one sample sequenced in a study of T cell changes during pregnancy in multiple sclerosis. Only in-frame clones appear in the TCRdb table, and some are missing; sequencing was by immunoSEQ multiplex PCR. The data show 30,000 to 45,000 clones, around 91% seen once. Sample: CD8+ T cells from peripheral blood mononuclear cells, taken in the third trimester of pregnancy. Receptors were obtained from a female donor with multiple sclerosis, enrolled in a pregnancy study.

This chain joins TRBV11-2 and TRBJ2-7; TRBD1 might be the D (5 bases). The V end was cut by 0 bases, the J end by 1 base, with 10 bases between. In germline, CDR1 is SGHAT, CDR2 FQNNGV. The CDR3 runs to 15 residues. This CDR3 reads CASSLEPGASYEQYF. CDR3 nucleotides: TGTGCCAGCAGCTTAGAGCCTGGGGCTTCCTACGAGCAGTACTTC.

This clone was counted a few times. This chain's CDR3 is CASSHSNQPQHF. The DNA for the CDR3 is TGTGCCAGCAGTCATAGCAATCAGCCCCAGCATTTT. The rearrangement uses TRBV27 and TRBJ1-5; D gene ambiguous. V was clipped by 5 bases and J by 0 bases, with 2 bases between them. CDR1 and CDR2 from the germline V gene are MNHEY and SMNVEV (reference sequence). The length of the CDR3 is 12 residues.

The gene calls are TRBV30 and TRBJ1-3; 9 bases map to TRBD1. The V gene's germline CDR1 is GTSNPN and CDR2 SVGIG (reference sequence). This CDR3 has 14 residues. The V gene end was trimmed by 4 bases and the J gene end by 4 bases; junction bases not matched to a gene: 5. The chain's CDR3 is CAWNLQGAGNTIYF. CDR3 sequence (DNA): TGTGCCTGGAATCTACAGGGGGCGGGAAACACCATATATTTT. Combining the CDR3 with reference TRBV30 and TRBJ1-3 gives the whole variable domain SQTIHQWPATLVQPVGSPLSLECTVEGTSNPNLYWYRQAAGRGLQLLFYSVGIGQISSEVPQNLSASRPQDRQFILSSKKLLLSDSGFYLCAWNLQGAGNTIYFGEGSWLTVV.

This chain links TRBV6-5 with TRBJ1-4, with 8 nucleotides matching TRBD1. Trimming cost V 7 bases and J 4 bases; bases outside gene matches: 5. There are 14 residues in the CDR3. Germline V lookup: CDR1 MNHEY, CDR2 SVGAGI. The CDR3 protein is CASKQGDGNEKLFF. The CDR3 nucleotides are TGTGCCAGCAAACAGGGGGATGGTAATGAAAAACTGTTTTTT.

This clone is a singleton in its sample. This chain links TRBV13 with TRBJ1-1, with a possible D match to TRBD1 (6 bases). This CDR3 comprises 14 residues. V gave up 7 bases and J gave up 4 bases, with 16 bases separating them. Germline V CDR1 and CDR2: PRHDT, FYEKMQ (reference sequence). CDR3 bases: TGTGCCAGCAAAGGGGGAGGGATGGGCACTGAAGCTTTCTTT. Residues: CASKGGGMGTEAFF.

This chain joins TRBV19 and TRBJ2-2, with 7 bases aligning to TRBD1. Germline trimming cut 7 bases from V and 6 bases from J; bases unmatched to any gene: 11. The V gene's germline CDR1 is LNHDA and CDR2 SQIVND (reference sequence). The CDR3 is made up of 15 amino acids. Here the CDR3 reads CASTIGQVGPGELFF. CDR3 sequence (DNA): TGTGCCAGTACTATCGGACAGGTCGGGCCCGGGGAGCTGTTTTTT.

V gene TRBV28 combines with J gene TRBJ1-5; TRBD1 matches at 8 bases. V gave up 3 bases and J gave up 7 bases; unmatched junction bases: 5. Germline CDR1 and CDR2: MDHEN and SYDVKM. The CDR3 has 14 amino acids. CDR3 nucleotide sequence: TGTGCCAGCAGTTTTTGGGCAGGGGGCCAGCCCCAGCATTTT. It specifies CASSFWAGGQPQHF.

This rearrangement joins TRBV6-5 to TRBJ1-1; 8 bases match TRBD1. CDR3 size: 13 residues. Germline loops: CDR1 MNHEY, CDR2 SVGAGI. V gave up 6 bases and J gave up 8 bases; unmatched junction bases: 8. The CDR3 loop reads CASSPDRGREAFF. CDR3 bases: TGTGCCAGCAGCCCAGACAGGGGACGGGAAGCTTTCTTT.

The chain links TRBV4-1 to TRBJ2-5; D gene uncertain. V shed 0 bases and J shed 3 bases, with 11 bases lying between them. Germline CDR1 is MGHRA and CDR2 is YSYEKL. The CDR3 length is 15 residues. The CDR3 is CASSQDLTSKETQYF. CDR3 sequence (DNA): TGCGCCAGCAGCCAAGATCTTACGAGTAAAGAGACCCAGTACTTC.

This clone was seen more than once but under ten times. The J gene is TRBJ1-4, the V gene TRBV6-1; TRBD1 might be the D (6 bases). The germline V gene encodes CDR1 MNHNS and CDR2 SASEGT. The V and J ends lost 2 bases and 2 bases respectively, with 9 bases between them. The CDR3 is 15 residues long. This CDR3 reads CASSERTGTNEKLFF. The CDR3 nucleotides are TGTGCCAGCAGTGAAAGAACAGGGACTAATGAAAAACTGTTTTTT.

This sequence joins TRBV27 and TRBJ1-1, with 9 bases aligning to TRBD1. The CDR3 extends over 13 amino acids. CDR1 and CDR2 from the germline V gene are MNHEY and SMNVEV (reference sequence). V shed 5 bases, J shed 10 bases, and the junction held 8 bases outside the gene matches. CDR3 coding DNA: TGTGCCAGCAGTCCATACCGGGACAGGGCAGCTTTCTTT. Its protein is CASSPYRDRAAFF.

The rearrangement links TRBV27 to TRBJ1-2; 7 bases fit TRBD1. V dropped 7 bases and J dropped 7; count of bases not matched to a gene: 9. CDR3 length: 13 amino acids. CDR1 and CDR2 from the germline V gene are MNHEY and SMNVEV (reference sequence). This CDR3 reads CASTRRGLGGYTF. DNA of the CDR3: TGTGCCAGCACCCGAAGGGGGCTGGGTGGCTACACCTTC.

This rearrangement joins TRBV27 to TRBJ2-7, with 11 bases fitting TRBD2. V gave up 8 bases and J gave up 0 bases; unmatched junction bases: 6. The length of the CDR3 is 15 residues. The germline gives CDR1 MNHEY, CDR2 SMNVEV (reference sequence). DNA for the CDR3: TGTGCCAGCGGCCGACTAGCGGGGAGCTCCTACGAGCAGTACTTC. Protein sequence: CASGRLAGSSYEQYF.

This clone occurred once. This rearrangement joins TRBV4-1 to TRBJ2-5; D is undetermined. The germline gives CDR1 MGHRA, CDR2 YSYEKL. The CDR3 consists of 15 residues. V lost 2 bases and J 3 bases, leaving 13 bases between the germline ends. CDR3 region: CASSQSPGTKETQYF. Here the CDR3 DNA reads TGCGCCAGCAGCCAAAGTCCAGGAACCAAAGAGACCCAGTACTTC.

The V call is TRBV5-5, the J call TRBJ2-7; the match to TRBD2 covers 11 bases. From germline, CDR1 is SGHKS and CDR2 YYEKEE (reference sequence). V trimming: 4 bases; J trimming: 3 bases; junction bases outside the gene matches: 3. There are 14 residues in the CDR3. The CDR3 coding sequence is TGTGCCAGCAGCGCGACTAGCGGGAACTACGAGCAGTACTTC. Its translation: CASSATSGNYEQYF.

This clone was counted a single time. The CDR3 region is CASSQVLYEQYF. The CDR3 DNA follows: TGTGCCAGCAGCCAGGTCCTATACGAGCAGTACTTC. The chain combines TRBV14 with TRBJ2-7; D uncertain. The CDR3 loop spans 12 amino acids. Germline CDR1 and CDR2: SGHDN and FVKESK. V was cut by 3 bases and J by 4 bases, with 7 bases left in between.

This clone was observed a single time. The chain joins TRBV11-2 to TRBJ1-2, with D unresolved. V lost 0 bases to trimming and J lost 7 bases, with 18 bases between them. The germline gives CDR1 SGHAT, CDR2 FQNNGV. The CDR3 length is 16 residues. CDR3 sequence reads: CASSLDEGMELVGYTF. The DNA for the CDR3 is TGTGCCAGCAGCTTAGACGAGGGAATGGAGCTCGTTGGCTACACCTTC.

The chain carries TRBV7-7 and TRBJ2-1; 10 nucleotides agree with TRBD1. Germline trimming cut 5 bases from V and 5 bases from J; bases unmatched to any gene: 6. The V gene's germline CDR1 is SSHAT and CDR2 FNYEAQ (reference sequence). The CDR3 is made up of 15 amino acids. CDR3 loop: CASSSGTGANNEQFF. The DNA of the CDR3 is TGTGCCAGCAGCAGCGGGACAGGGGCCAACAATGAGCAGTTCTTC.

The chain links TRBV6-6 to TRBJ1-5, with 7 positions matching TRBD1. The CDR3 is 13 residues long. Germline assignment: CDR1 MNHNY and CDR2 SVGAGI (reference sequence). V shed 11 bases, J shed 2 bases, and the junction held 6 bases outside the gene matches. The CDR3 nucleotides read TGTGCCGGCGGGACAGAGGGCAATCAGCCCCAGCATTTT. Translated: CAGGTEGNQPQHF.

The rearrangement links TRBV30 to TRBJ1-3; weak D call: TRBD1 (5 bases). Germline values: CDR1 GTSNPN, CDR2 SVGIG (reference sequence). The CDR3 is made up of 11 amino acids. V dropped 5 bases and J dropped 8 bases, with 10 bases sitting between them. The CDR3 DNA reads as TGTGCCTGGGGGGCGGCGGACACCATATATTTT. Translating it yields CAWGAADTIYF.

J is TRBJ2-7 and V is TRBV29-1; 10 nucleotides agree with TRBD1. The CDR3 runs to 14 residues. V gave up 4 bases and J gave up 0 bases; unmatched junction bases: 3. In germline, CDR1 is SQVTM, CDR2 ANQGSEA. In DNA, the CDR3 is TGCAGCGTTGCGGGGACAGGGGACTCCTACGAGCAGTACTTC. Translation: CSVAGTGDSYEQYF.

J is TRBJ2-7 and V is TRBV9; a weak D match, TRBD2 (6 bases). This CDR3 has 14 residues. V was clipped by 0 bases and J by 4 bases, with 11 bases between them. Looked up from germline, CDR1 is SGDLS and CDR2 is YYNGEE. The CDR3 nucleotides are TGTGCCAGCAGCGTAGATTCGGGAGTGTACGAGCAGTACTTC. Protein product: CASSVDSGVYEQYF.

The V call is TRBV27, the J call TRBJ2-7; 7 bases agree with TRBD2. This CDR3 contains 12 residues. Germline V gene lookup returns CDR1 MNHEY and CDR2 SMNVEV (reference sequence). V dropped 2 bases and J dropped 6; count of bases not matched to a gene: 1. The CDR3 reads CASSLTGGEQYF. CDR3 coding DNA: TGTGCCAGCAGTTTAACGGGAGGCGAGCAGTACTTC.

The chain is built from TRBV5-6 and TRBJ2-5; no clear D gene. V was pared by 4 bases and J by 3 bases, with 13 bases between. Germline-derived CDR1 and CDR2 are SGHDT and YYEEEE. This CDR3 is built from 14 residues. DNA for the CDR3: TGTGCCAGCAGCCCAGCGCCCTTGAAAGAGACCCAGTACTTC. Encoded protein: CASSPAPLKETQYF.